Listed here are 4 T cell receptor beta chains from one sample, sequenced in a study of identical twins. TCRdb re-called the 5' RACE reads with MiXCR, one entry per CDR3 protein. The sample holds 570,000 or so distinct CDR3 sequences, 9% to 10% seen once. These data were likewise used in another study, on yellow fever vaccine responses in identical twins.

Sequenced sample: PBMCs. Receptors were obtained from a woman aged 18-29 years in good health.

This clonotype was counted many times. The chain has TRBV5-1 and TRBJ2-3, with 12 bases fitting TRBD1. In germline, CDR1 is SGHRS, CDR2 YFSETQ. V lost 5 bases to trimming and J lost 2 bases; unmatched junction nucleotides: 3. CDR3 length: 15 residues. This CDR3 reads CASRGTGGDTDTQYF. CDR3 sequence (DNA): TGCGCCAGCAGAGGGACAGGGGGCGACACAGATACGCAGTATTTT. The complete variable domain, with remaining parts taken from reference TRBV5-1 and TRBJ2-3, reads KAGVTQTPRYLIKTRGQQVTLSCSPISGHRSVSWYQQTPGQGLQFLFEYFSETQRNKGNFPGRFSGRQFSNSRSEMNVSTLELGDSALYLCASRGTGGDTDTQYFGPGTRLTVL.

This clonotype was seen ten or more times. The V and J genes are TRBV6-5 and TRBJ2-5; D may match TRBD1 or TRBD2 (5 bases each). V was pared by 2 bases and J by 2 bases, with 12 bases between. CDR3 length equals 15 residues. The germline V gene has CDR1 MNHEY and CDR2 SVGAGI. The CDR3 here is CASSYAGTFQETQYF. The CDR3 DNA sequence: TGTGCCAGCAGTTACGCCGGGACCTTTCAAGAGACCCAGTACTTC.

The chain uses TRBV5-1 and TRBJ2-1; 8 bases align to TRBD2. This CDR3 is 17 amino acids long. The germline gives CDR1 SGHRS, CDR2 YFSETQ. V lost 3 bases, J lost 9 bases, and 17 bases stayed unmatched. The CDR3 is CASSSGSTSGPLSEQFF. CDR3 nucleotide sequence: TGCGCCAGCAGCTCCGGATCAACTAGCGGTCCCCTGAGTGAGCAGTTCTTC.

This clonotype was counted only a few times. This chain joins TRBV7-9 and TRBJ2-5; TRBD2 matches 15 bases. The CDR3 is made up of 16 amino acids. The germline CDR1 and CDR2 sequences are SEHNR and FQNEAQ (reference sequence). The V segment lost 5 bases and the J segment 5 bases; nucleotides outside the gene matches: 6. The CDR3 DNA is TGTGCCAGCAGCCTCTTCGGACTAGCGGGGGGGGAGACCCAGTACTTC. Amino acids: CASSLFGLAGGETQYF.